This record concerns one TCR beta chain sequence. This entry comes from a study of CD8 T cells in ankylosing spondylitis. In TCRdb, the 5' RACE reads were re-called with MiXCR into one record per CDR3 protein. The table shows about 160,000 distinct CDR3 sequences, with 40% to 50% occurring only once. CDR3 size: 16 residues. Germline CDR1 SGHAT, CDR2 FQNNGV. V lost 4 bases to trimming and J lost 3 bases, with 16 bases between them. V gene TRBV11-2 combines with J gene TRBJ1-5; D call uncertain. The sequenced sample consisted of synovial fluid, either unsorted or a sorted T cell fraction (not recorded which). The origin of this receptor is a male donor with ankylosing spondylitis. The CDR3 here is CASSYRANDLNQPQHF. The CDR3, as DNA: TGTGCCAGCAGCTACAGAGCAAACGACCTCAATCAGCCCCAGCATTTT. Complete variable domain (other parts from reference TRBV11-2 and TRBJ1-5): EAGVAQSPRYKIIEKRQSVAFWCNPISGHATLYWYQQILGQGPKLLIQFQNNGVVDDSQLPKDRFSAERLKGVDSTLKIQPAKLEDSAVYLCASSYRANDLNQPQHFGDGTRLSIL.